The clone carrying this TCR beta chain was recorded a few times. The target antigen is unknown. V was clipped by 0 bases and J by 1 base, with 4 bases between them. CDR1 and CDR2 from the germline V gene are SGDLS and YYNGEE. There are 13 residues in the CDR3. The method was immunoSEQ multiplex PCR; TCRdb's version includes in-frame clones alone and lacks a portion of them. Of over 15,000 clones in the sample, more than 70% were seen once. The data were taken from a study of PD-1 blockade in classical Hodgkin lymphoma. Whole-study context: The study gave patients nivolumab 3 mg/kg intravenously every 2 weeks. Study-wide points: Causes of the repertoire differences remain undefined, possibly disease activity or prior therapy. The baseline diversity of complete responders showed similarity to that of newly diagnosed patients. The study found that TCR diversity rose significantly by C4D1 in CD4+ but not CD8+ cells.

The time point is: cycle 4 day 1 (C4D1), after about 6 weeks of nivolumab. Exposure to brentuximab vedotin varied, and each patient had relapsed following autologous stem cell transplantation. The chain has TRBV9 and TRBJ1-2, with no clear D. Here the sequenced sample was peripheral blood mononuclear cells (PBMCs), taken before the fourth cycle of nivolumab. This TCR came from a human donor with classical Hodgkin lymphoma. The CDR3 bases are TGTGCCAGCAGCGTAGGCAGTAACTATGGCTACACCTTC. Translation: CASSVGSNYGYTF. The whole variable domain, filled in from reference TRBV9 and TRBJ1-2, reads DSGVTQTPKHLITATGQRVTLRCSPRSGDLSVYWYQQSLDQGLQFLIQYYNGEERAKGNILERFSAQQFPDLHSELNLSSLELGDSALYFCASSVGSNYGYTFGSGTRLTVV.